These 18 T cell receptor beta chains share one sample of origin, sequenced in a study of control samples from healthy donors and cancer patients (dated by TCRdb to the early 2020s). The library relied on the immunoSEQ multiplex PCR assay. TCRdb mirrors the immuneACCESS table, restricted to in-frame sequences. Some clones are absent from its copies; in checked studies, under half trace to an unresolved V gene, and the reason for the others is unknown. The table for this sample lists some 130,000 clones; approximately 94% of them were counted only once. Together, the top ten hold 1.5% to 2% of the sample. Sequencing was performed on PBMCs. The origin of the receptors is a man between 45 and 60 years old with head and neck cancer.

This clone turned up a few times. V and J are TRBV28 and TRBJ2-6; tentatively, D is TRBD2 (6 bases). Germline values: CDR1 MDHEN, CDR2 SYDVKM. The CDR3 contains 17 residues. V dropped 6 bases and J dropped 0 bases, with 15 bases sitting between them. CDR3: CASREAGWGSGANVLTF. CDR3 in DNA: TGTGCCAGCAGGGAGGCGGGGTGGGGCTCTGGGGCCAACGTCCTGACTTTC.

The chain uses TRBV7-8 and TRBJ2-3; D is perhaps TRBD2 (5 bases). V lost 5 bases and J 8 bases, leaving 11 bases between the germline ends. This CDR3 region has 12 residues. CDR1 is SGHVS, CDR2 FQNEAQ, per germline. CDR3 nucleotide sequence: TGTGCCAGCAGCCCCTCCAGCGGTACGCAGTATTTT. Translating it yields CASSPSSGTQYF.

This clone was seen only once. The CDR3 region has the DNA TGCGCCAGCAGCTTGGGGCGTAGCTCCTACAATGAGCAGTTCTTC. It translates to CASSLGRSSYNEQFF. The chain carries TRBV5-1 and TRBJ2-1, with D unresolved. The CDR3 loop spans 15 amino acids. The V end was cut by 0 bases, the J end by 0 bases, with 7 bases between. CDR1 is SGHRS and CDR2 is YFSETQ in the germline V gene.

The chain has TRBV5-5 and TRBJ1-1; 10 nucleotides align to TRBD1. The germline V gene encodes CDR1 SGHKS and CDR2 YYEKEE (reference sequence). Trimming at V came to 4 bases and at J to 12 bases, leaving 6 bases not matched to a gene. This CDR3 contains 12 residues. The CDR3 protein is CASSRDRGLTFF. In nucleotides, the CDR3 is TGTGCCAGCAGCCGGGACAGGGGATTGACTTTCTTT.

The gene calls are TRBV2 and TRBJ1-1; D call uncertain. The germline CDR1 and CDR2 sequences are SNHLY and FYNNEI. Trimming shortened V by 7 bases and J by 0 bases, and 6 bases separated the two germline ends. The CDR3 has 12 amino acids. CDR3 region: CASTAMNTEAFF. CDR3 coding DNA: TGTGCCAGCACTGCGATGAACACTGAAGCTTTCTTT. Together with reference TRBV2 and TRBJ1-1, the CDR3 gives the full variable domain: EPEVTQTPSHQVTQMGQEVILRCVPISNHLYFYWYRQILGQKVEFLVSFYNNEISEKSEIFDDQFSVERPDGSNFTLKIRSTKLEDSAMYFCASTAMNTEAFFGQGTRLTVV.

The gene calls are TRBV19 and TRBJ1-5; D not resolved. V lost 6 bases and J lost 1, with 13 bases in between. Germline V gene sequence: CDR1 LNHDA, CDR2 SQIVND (reference sequence). The CDR3 runs 15 residues. The CDR3, as DNA: TGTGCCAGTAGCACCAGAGCTAGGAGCAATCAGCCCCAGCATTTT. Translating it yields CASSTRARSNQPQHF.

This rearrangement joins TRBV15 to TRBJ1-1; D is possibly TRBD1 (5 bases). The ends were cut back, 0 bases at V and 4 bases at J, with 9 bases in the middle. The CDR3 loop spans 14 amino acids. Looked up from germline, CDR1 is LNHNV and CDR2 is YYDKDF (reference sequence). The CDR3, as DNA: TGTGCCACCAGCAGAGATCGGGGGGGCACTGAAGCTTTCTTT. Amino acid sequence: CATSRDRGGTEAFF.

The gene calls are TRBV7-9 and TRBJ2-1; D is undetermined. Germline V gives CDR1 SEHNR, CDR2 FQNEAQ (reference sequence). The CDR3 has 17 amino acids. V was cut by 7 bases and J by 0 bases, with 19 bases left in between. The CDR3 region has the DNA TGTGCCAGCACCAAAGGGAAGCGACGGAGCTCCTACAATGAGCAGTTCTTC. Translated: CASTKGKRRSSYNEQFF.

The chain is built from TRBV7-5 and TRBJ1-2; the D call of TRBD1 is as the table states it, not checked on the DNA. TRBV7-5 is labeled a pseudogene. This CDR3 spans 12 amino acids. Here the CDR3 DNA reads TGTGTCAGAAACCTCAGGGGGGTAGGCTACACCTTC. Protein: CVRNLRGVGYTF.

The chain carries TRBV5-1 and TRBJ2-3, with 16 bases aligning to TRBD2. Germline loops: CDR1 SGHRS, CDR2 YFSETQ. The junction had 5 bases not matched to a gene; V was cut back by 6 bases and J by 4 bases. The CDR3 extends over 16 amino acids. The CDR3 DNA reads TGCGCCAGCACCCAGGGACTAGCGGGGGGGTCAGATACGCAGTATTTT. Residues: CASTQGLAGGSDTQYF.

The chain couples TRBV2 to TRBJ2-3; 7 nucleotides line up with TRBD2. This CDR3 region has 13 residues. Unmatched junction bases numbered 7, after V lost 7 bases and J lost 6 bases. The germline gives CDR1 SNHLY, CDR2 FYNNEI. The CDR3 region is CASTLAGRDTQYF. CDR3 in DNA: TGTGCCAGCACCTTAGCGGGCCGGGATACGCAGTATTTT.

V gene TRBV4-3 combines with J gene TRBJ2-7; D might be TRBD2 (5 bases). The germline V and J ends were trimmed by 0 bases and 5 bases, with 17 bases remaining between them. Germline CDR1 reads LGHNA; CDR2 reads YSLEER. The CDR3 is made up of 16 amino acids. The CDR3 nucleotides read TGCGCCAGCAGCCAAGATTGGTTTGAGGGCCCCAACGAGCAGTACTTC. Translation: CASSQDWFEGPNEQYF.

The rearrangement links TRBV9 to TRBJ1-1, with 7 positions matching TRBD1. Trimming took 1 base from V and 5 from J; bases not matched to a gene: 8. Germline CDR1 and CDR2: SGDLS and YYNGEE. The CDR3 totals 15 residues. The CDR3 sequence is CASSVTDRVGTEAFF. The CDR3 DNA is TGTGCCAGCAGCGTAACCGACAGGGTAGGAACTGAAGCTTTCTTT.

Only one count was recorded for this clone. The chain uses TRBV5-4 and TRBJ2-2; 7 bases agree with TRBD1. In germline, CDR1 is SGHNT, CDR2 YYREEE (reference sequence). This CDR3 is 15 amino acids long. Losses at the gene ends were 1 base for V and 6 bases for J; bases not matched to a gene: 6. The CDR3 here is CASSLRGQLAGELFF. CDR3 coding DNA: TGTGCCAGCAGCTTGAGGGGGCAATTAGCCGGGGAGCTGTTTTTT.

The V call is TRBV2, the J call TRBJ2-7, with 8 bases matching TRBD1. This CDR3 comprises 15 residues. The trim removed 3 bases at V and 3 bases at J, leaving 7 bases unmatched. Looked up from germline, CDR1 is SNHLY and CDR2 is FYNNEI. This CDR3 reads CASSDGTGGYYEQYF. The CDR3 nucleotides are TGTGCCAGCAGTGACGGGACAGGCGGTTACTACGAGCAGTACTTC.

The chain joins TRBV18 to TRBJ2-2, with TRBD1 matching 7 bases. The V gene's germline CDR1 is KGHSH and CDR2 LQKENI. The length of the CDR3 is 15 residues. The trim removed 2 bases at V and 3 bases at J, leaving 3 bases unmatched. This chain's CDR3 is CASSPRQGDTGELFF. The CDR3 DNA reads as TGTGCCAGCTCACCAAGGCAGGGGGACACCGGGGAGCTGTTTTTT.

This chain connects TRBV18 to TRBJ1-5; D gene unclear. This CDR3 region has 14 residues. The ends were cut back, 2 bases at V and 4 bases at J, with 9 bases in the middle. CDR1 is KGHSH and CDR2 is LQKENI in the germline V gene. The CDR3 DNA follows: TGTGCCAGCTCACCATTGGGCGGGAATCAGCCCCAGCATTTT. Translation gives CASSPLGGNQPQHF.

This clone was picked up a small number of times. The chain combines TRBV7-8 with TRBJ1-1; D ambiguous. Germline loops: CDR1 SGHVS, CDR2 FQNEAQ. The V end was cut by 1 base, the J end by 4 bases, with 10 bases between. The CDR3 consists of 14 residues. The CDR3: CASSLGRTGTEAFF. CDR3 nucleotides: TGTGCCAGCAGCTTAGGTCGAACGGGCACTGAAGCTTTCTTT.